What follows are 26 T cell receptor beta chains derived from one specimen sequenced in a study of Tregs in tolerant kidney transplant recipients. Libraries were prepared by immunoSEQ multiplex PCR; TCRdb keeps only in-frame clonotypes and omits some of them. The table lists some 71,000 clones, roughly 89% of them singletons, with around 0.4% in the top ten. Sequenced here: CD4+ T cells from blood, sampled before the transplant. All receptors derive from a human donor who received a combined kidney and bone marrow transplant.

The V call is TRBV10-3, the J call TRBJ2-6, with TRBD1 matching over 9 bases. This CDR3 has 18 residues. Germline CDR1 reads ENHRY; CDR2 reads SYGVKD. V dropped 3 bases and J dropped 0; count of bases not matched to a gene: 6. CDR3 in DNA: TGTGCCATCAGTGATCACAGGGGGCTTTCCTCTGGGGCCAACGTCCTGACTTTC. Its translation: CAISDHRGLSSGANVLTF.

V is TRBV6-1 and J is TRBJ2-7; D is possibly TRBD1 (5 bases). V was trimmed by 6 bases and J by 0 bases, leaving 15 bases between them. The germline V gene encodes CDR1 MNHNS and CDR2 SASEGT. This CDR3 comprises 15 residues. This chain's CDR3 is CASRLTEMSSYEQYF. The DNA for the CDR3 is TGTGCCAGCAGACTGACAGAAATGAGCTCCTACGAGCAGTACTTC.

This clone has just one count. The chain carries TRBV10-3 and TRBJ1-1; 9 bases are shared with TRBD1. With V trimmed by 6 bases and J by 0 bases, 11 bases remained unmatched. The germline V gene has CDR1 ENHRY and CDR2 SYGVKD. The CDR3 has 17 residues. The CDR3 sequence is CAIRETGQGLMNTEAFF. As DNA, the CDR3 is TGTGCCATCAGGGAGACGGGACAGGGTTTAATGAACACTGAAGCTTTCTTT.

Here the CDR3 reads CASSSPGLGYNEQFF. CDR3 in DNA: TGTGCCAGCAGTTCACCGGGACTAGGGTACAATGAGCAGTTCTTC. This sequence joins TRBV28 and TRBJ2-1; 8 bases match TRBD2. This CDR3 region has 15 residues. Unmatched junction bases numbered 6, after V lost 4 bases and J lost 4 bases. Germline loops: CDR1 MDHEN, CDR2 SYDVKM.

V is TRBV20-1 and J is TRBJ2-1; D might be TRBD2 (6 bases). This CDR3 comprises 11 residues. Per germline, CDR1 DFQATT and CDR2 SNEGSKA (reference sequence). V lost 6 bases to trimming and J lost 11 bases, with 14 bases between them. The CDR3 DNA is TGCAGTGCCTGGGAGGCCGGGAAGCAGTTCTTC. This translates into CSAWEAGKQFF.

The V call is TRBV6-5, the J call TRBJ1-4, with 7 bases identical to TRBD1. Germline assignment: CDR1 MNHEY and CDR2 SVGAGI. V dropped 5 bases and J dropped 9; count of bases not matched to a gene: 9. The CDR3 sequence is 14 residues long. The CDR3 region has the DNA TGTGCCAGCAGTCTGAGACAGGGATGGAAAAAACTGTTTTTT. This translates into CASSLRQGWKKLFF.

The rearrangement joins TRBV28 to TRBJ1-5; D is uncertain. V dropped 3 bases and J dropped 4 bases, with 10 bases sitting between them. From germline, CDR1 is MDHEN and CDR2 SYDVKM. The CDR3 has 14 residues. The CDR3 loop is CASSFQAPNQPQHF. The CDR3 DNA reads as TGTGCCAGCAGTTTTCAGGCCCCGAATCAGCCCCAGCATTTT. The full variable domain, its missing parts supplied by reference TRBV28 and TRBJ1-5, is DVKVTQSSRYLVKRTGEKVFLECVQDMDHENMFWYRQDPGLGLRLIYFSYDVKMKEKGDIPEGYSVSREKKERFSLILESASTNQTSMYLCASSFQAPNQPQHFGDGTRLSIL.

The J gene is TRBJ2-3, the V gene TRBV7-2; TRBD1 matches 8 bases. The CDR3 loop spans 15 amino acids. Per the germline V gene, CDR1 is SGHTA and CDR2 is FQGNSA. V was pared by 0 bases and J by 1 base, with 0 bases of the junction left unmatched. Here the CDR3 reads CASSLADRGTDTQYF. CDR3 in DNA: TGTGCCAGCAGCTTAGCGGACAGGGGCACAGATACGCAGTATTTT.

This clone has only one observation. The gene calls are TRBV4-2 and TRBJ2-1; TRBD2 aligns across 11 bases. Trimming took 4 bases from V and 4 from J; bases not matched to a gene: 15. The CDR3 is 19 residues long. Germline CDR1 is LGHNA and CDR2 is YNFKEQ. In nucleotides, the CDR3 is TGTGCCAGCAGCCCCTCCGGGCTAGCGGGAGGAATACGATACAATGAGCAGTTCTTC. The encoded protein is CASSPSGLAGGIRYNEQFF.

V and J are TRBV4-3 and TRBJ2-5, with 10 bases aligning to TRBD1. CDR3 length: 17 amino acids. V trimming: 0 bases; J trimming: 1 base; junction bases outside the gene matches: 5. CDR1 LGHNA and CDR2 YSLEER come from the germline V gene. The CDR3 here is CASSQDGQGGCQETQYF. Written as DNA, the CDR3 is TGCGCCAGCAGCCAAGATGGACAGGGGGGTTGCCAAGAGACCCAGTACTTC.

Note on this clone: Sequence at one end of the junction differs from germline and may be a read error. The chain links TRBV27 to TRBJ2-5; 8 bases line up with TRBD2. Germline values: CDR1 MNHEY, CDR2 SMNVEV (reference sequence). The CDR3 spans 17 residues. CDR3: CASSLFSGIGGQETQYF. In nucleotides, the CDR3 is TGTGCCAGCAGCTTATTTAGCGGGATAGGTGGCCAAGAGACCCAGTACTTC.

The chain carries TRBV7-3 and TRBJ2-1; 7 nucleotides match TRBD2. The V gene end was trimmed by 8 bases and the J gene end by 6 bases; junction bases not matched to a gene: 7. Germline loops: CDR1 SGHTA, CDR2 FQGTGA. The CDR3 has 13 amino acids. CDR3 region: CASQTGTTNEQFF. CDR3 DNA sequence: TGTGCCAGCCAGACCGGGACTACCAATGAGCAGTTCTTC.

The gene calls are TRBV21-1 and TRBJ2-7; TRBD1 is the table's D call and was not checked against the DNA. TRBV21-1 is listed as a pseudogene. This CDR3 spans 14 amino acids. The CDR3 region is CASSGGQIDDEQYF. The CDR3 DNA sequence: TGTGCCAGCAGCGGGGGACAGATCGACGACGAGCAGTACTTC.

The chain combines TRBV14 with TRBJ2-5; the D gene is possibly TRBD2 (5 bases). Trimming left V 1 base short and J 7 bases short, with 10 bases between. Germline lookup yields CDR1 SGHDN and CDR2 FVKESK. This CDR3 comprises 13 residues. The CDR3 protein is CASSQAGSGTQYF. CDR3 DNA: TGTGCCAGCAGCCAAGCGGGGTCGGGGACCCAGTACTTC.

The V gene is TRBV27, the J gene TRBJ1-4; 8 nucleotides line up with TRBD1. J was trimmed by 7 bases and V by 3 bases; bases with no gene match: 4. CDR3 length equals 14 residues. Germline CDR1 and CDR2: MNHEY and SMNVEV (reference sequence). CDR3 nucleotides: TGTGCCAGCAGTTTGGACAGGGTTGGTGAAAAACTGTTTTTT. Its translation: CASSLDRVGEKLFF. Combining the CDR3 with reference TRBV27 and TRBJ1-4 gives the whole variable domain EAQVTQNPRYLITVTGKKLTVTCSQNMNHEYMSWYRQDPGLGLRQIYYSMNVEVTDKGDVPEGYKVSRKEKRNFPLILESPSPNQTSLYFCASSLDRVGEKLFFGSGTQLSVL.

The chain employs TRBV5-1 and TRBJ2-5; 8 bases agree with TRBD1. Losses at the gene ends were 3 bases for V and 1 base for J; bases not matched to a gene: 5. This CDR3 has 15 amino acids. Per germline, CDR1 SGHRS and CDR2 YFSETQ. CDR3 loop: CASSSSTGGQETQYF. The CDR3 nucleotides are TGCGCCAGCAGCTCGAGTACAGGGGGCCAAGAGACCCAGTACTTC.

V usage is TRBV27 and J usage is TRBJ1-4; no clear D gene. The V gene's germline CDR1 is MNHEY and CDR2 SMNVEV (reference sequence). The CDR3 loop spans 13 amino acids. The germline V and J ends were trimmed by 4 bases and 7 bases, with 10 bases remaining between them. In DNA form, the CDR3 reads TGTGCCAGCAGTTCCCACAACAGTGAAAAACTGTTTTTT. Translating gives CASSSHNSEKLFF.

CDR3 sequence (DNA): TGTGCCAGCAGGCGTCCGGAGGGGCTGTATGAAAAACTGTTTTTT. Its protein product is CASRRPEGLYEKLFF. The chain links TRBV6-6 to TRBJ1-4; TRBD1 is a possible D gene (5 bases). CDR1 MNHNY and CDR2 SVGAGI come from the germline V gene (reference sequence). The CDR3 is 15 amino acids. The V and J ends lost 6 bases and 6 bases respectively, with 17 bases between them.

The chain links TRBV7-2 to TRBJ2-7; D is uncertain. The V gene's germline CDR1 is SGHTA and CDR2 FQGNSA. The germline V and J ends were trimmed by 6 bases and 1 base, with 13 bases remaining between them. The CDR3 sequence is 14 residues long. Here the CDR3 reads CASSSSRLSYEQYF. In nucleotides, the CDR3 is TGTGCCAGCAGTTCCTCCCGGTTGTCCTACGAGCAGTACTTC.

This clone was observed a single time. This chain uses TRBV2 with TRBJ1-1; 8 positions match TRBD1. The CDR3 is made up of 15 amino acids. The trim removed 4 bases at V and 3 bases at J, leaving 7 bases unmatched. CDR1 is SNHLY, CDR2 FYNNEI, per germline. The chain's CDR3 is CASSAMDREYTEAFF. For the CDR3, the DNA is TGTGCCAGCAGTGCCATGGACAGGGAGTACACTGAAGCTTTCTTT. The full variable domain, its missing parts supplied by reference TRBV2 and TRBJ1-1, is EPEVTQTPSHQVTQMGQEVILRCVPISNHLYFYWYRQILGQKVEFLVSFYNNEISEKSEIFDDQFSVERPDGSNFTLKIRSTKLEDSAMYFCASSAMDREYTEAFFGQGTRLTVV.

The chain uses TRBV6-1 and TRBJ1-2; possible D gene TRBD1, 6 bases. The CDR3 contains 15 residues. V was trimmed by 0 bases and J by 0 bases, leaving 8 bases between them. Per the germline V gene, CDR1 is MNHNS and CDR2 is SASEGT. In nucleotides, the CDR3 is TGTGCCAGCAGTGAAGCGAACAGGGCTAACTATGGCTACACCTTC. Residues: CASSEANRANYGYTF.

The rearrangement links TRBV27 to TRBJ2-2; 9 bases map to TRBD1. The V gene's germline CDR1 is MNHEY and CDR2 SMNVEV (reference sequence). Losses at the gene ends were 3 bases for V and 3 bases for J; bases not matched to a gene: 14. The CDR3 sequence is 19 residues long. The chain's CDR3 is CASSLLGLGQGLHTGELFF. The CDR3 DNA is TGTGCCAGCAGTTTGTTGGGTCTGGGACAGGGACTTCACACCGGGGAGCTGTTTTTT.

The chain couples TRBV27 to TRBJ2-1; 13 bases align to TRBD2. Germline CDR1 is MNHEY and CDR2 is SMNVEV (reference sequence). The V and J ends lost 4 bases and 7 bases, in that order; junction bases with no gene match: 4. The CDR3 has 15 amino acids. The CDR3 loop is CASSSGTSGMNEQFF. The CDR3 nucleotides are TGTGCCAGCAGTTCCGGGACTAGCGGGATGAATGAGCAGTTCTTC.

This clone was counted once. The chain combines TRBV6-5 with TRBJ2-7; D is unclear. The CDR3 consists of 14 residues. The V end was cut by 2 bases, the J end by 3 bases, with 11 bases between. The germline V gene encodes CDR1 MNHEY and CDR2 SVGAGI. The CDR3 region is CASSYGGESYEQYF. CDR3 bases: TGTGCCAGCAGTTACGGCGGAGAGAGCTACGAGCAGTACTTC.

The CDR3 sequence is CASTPNSGAYNEQFF. The CDR3 DNA reads TGTGCCAGTACCCCGAATAGCGGGGCCTACAATGAGCAGTTCTTC. This chain connects TRBV19 to TRBJ2-1; 8 positions agree with TRBD2. The CDR3 is 15 residues long. V shed 7 bases and J 2 bases; nucleotides not matched to a gene: 7. Germline CDR1 is LNHDA and CDR2 is SQIVND (reference sequence).

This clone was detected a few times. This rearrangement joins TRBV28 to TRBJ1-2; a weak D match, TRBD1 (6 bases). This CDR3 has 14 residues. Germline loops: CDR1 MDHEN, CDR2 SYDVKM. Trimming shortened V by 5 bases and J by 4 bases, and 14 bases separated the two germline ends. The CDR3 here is CASSVFSDSYGYTF. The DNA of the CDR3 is TGTGCCAGCAGTGTCTTTTCGGACAGCTATGGCTACACCTTC.